The clone carrying this T cell receptor beta chain was detected many times. Its antigen remains unidentified. The data stem from a study of T-cell memory formation after mild COVID-19. The study, taken as a whole, reports: Memory sampled before infection contained some responding clones, suggesting cross-reactive memory joined.

The CDR3 loop spans 14 amino acids. CDR1 DFQATT and CDR2 SNEGSKA come from the germline V gene (reference sequence). V was trimmed by 3 bases and J by 7 bases, leaving 18 bases between them. TCRdb used MiXCR to reprocess the 5' RACE reads, holding one entry per CDR3 protein. The data show approximately 150,000 distinct CDR3 sequences, with around 21% seen just once and around 2% held by the top ten. This TCR derives from an adult woman who had mild COVID-19 (a few samples of this study predate the infection). Cell type and time point are not known. The source material was PBMCs or a T cell subset sorted from them (not recorded which). V is TRBV20-1 and J is TRBJ1-1, with D uncertain. The chain's CDR3 is CSASGLNPGSEAFF. DNA of the CDR3: TGCAGTGCTAGTGGGCTGAACCCGGGCAGTGAAGCTTTCTTT.